This is a list of T cell receptor beta chains from one sample in a study of shared clonotypes between healthy human individuals. TCRdb's table, derived via immunoSEQ multiplex PCR, lists solely in-frame clones and lacks some. The repertoire holds about 2 million clones, with about 95% as singletons. Sequencing input: naive CD8+ T cells sorted from blood. These receptor sequences come from a man younger than 30 in good health. Each CDR3 is given with its conserved first and last residue. A D gene is named only where the DNA matches it firmly. For some rows the clone size is stated as once, few or many, or as a class when expanded; others skip it.

j_call d_call clone_size v_call cdr3_nt cdr3_aa
TRBJ2-7 . . TRBV2 TGTGCCAGCAGCGCTTGGGACGTGATGAGCGAGCAGTACTTC CASSAWDVMSEQYF
TRBJ2-7 TRBD1 . TRBV14 TGTGCCAGCAGCCGTGGCCCAGGGGGATCCTACGAGCAGTACTTC CASSRGPGGSYEQYF
TRBJ2-7 TRBD2 . TRBV11-2 TGTGCCAGCAGCTTACTGACTAGCGGGGACGAGCAGTACTTC CASSLLTSGDEQYF
TRBJ2-5 . . TRBV27 TGTGCCAGCAGTTACCCGGGGGAGGAGACCCAGTACTTC CASSYPGEETQYF
TRBJ2-1 . . TRBV29-1 TGCAGCGTGGAAGGACAGAGCTCCTACAATGAGCAGTTCTTC CSVEGQSSYNEQFF
TRBJ2-5 . . TRBV27 TGTGCCAGCAGTTTATCGGGCGCCCAAGAGACCCAATACTTC CASSLSGAQETQYF
TRBJ1-6 TRBD1 . TRBV9 TGTGCCAGCAGCGTAGGGAGGGACAGGAGGGCGCATAATTCACCCCTCCACTTT CASSVGRDRRAHNSPLHF
TRBJ1-2 . . TRBV18 TGTGCCAGCTCACCACCTGAGGGACCTTTCTATGGCTACACCTTC CASSPPEGPFYGYTF
TRBJ2-3 . . TRBV5-4 TGTGCCAGCAGCTTGGCTTCTAGCGAGGAGGCAGATACGCAGTATTTT CASSLASSEEADTQYF
TRBJ2-7 . . TRBV29-1 TGCAGCGTTTTGGGCACAGGGTCGAGCTCCTACGAGCAGTACTTC CSVLGTGSSSYEQYF
TRBJ2-2 TRBD2 . TRBV7-7 TGTGCTAGCAGCGCTCACAAGGGACTAAACACCGGGGAGCTGTTTTTT CASSAHKGLNTGELFF
TRBJ2-3 TRBD1 once TRBV7-9 TGTGCCAGCAGCCCAATGAGGACAGGGACAGATACGCAGTATTTT CASSPMRTGTDTQYF
TRBJ2-7 . . TRBV27 TGTGCCAGCAGTTTAGGAGACCTTTGGGAGCAGTACTTC CASSLGDLWEQYF
TRBJ2-6 . . TRBV4-1 TGCGCCAGCAGCCAAGAAAGCAGGTTCCACGTCCTGACTTTC CASSQESRFHVLTF
TRBJ1-2 . once TRBV6-5 TGTGCCAGCAGTCCCAACACAGGAAAAAACTATGGCTACACCTTC CASSPNTGKNYGYTF
TRBJ1-1 . . TRBV11-2 TGTGCCAGCAGCTTAAATTCGTGGGAAGCTTTCTTT CASSLNSWEAFF
TRBJ1-2 TRBD1 . TRBV4-1 TGCGCCAGCAGCCAAGGGGGGCAGGGGGCGGGCTATGGCTACACCTTC CASSQGGQGAGYGYTF
TRBJ2-7 . . TRBV2 TGTGCCAGCAGTGATTCCCCGGGACGGGAAACTTCCGGGGAGCAGTACTTC CASSDSPGRETSGEQYF
TRBJ2-1 . . TRBV28 TGTGCCAGCAGTTTGGGGAGCGACGAGCAGTTCTTC CASSLGSDEQFF
TRBJ1-1 . . TRBV18 TGTGCCAGCTCACCACCACGGGGGGCTTCGAACACTGAAGCTTTCTTT CASSPPRGASNTEAFF
TRBJ2-4 . . TRBV25-1 TGTGCCAGCAGGGGGGCGACCAAAAACATTCAGTACTTC CASRGATKNIQYF
TRBJ2-3 TRBD1 . TRBV6-6 TGTGCCAGCAGCCTCCGGACAGGGTCAACAGATACGCAGTATTTT CASSLRTGSTDTQYF
TRBJ2-2 TRBD2 . TRBV4-1 TGCGCCAGCAGCCAAGATGAAGCGGGGGAATCCGGGGAGCTGTTTTTT CASSQDEAGESGELFF
TRBJ2-6 . . TRBV27 TGTGCCAGCAGTTTCCTTCCGGCAGGGTCCATCTCTGGGGCCAACGTCCTGACTTTC CASSFLPAGSISGANVLTF
TRBJ1-4 . . TRBV28 TGTGCCAGCAGTTCGACAGGATATGAAAAACTGTTTTTT CASSSTGYEKLFF
TRBJ1-6 TRBD1 few TRBV9 TGTGCCAGCAGCGGGGGACAGCTCTTAGGTTCACCCCTCCACTTT CASSGGQLLGSPLHF
TRBJ1-1 TRBD1 . TRBV13 TGTGCCAGCAGCTCTTGGACAGGTGGAACTGAAGCTTTCTTT CASSSWTGGTEAFF
TRBJ1-2 . once TRBV2 TGTGCCAGCCCCGAAGGGGTTGGCTACACCTTC CASPEGVGYTF
TRBJ2-7 TRBD1 . TRBV30 TGTGCCTGGATGTGGGGACAGGGGGACTACGAGCAGTACTTC CAWMWGQGDYEQYF
TRBJ2-1 . . TRBV27 TGTGCCAGCAGTTTATCGTTACCGGAGTGGGCCACGGACAATGAGCAGTTCTTC CASSLSLPEWATDNEQFF
TRBJ2-7 TRBD1 . TRBV5-6 TGTGCCAGCAGCTTGATTGGTACAGGGGGCTCCGAGCAGTACTTC CASSLIGTGGSEQYF
TRBJ2-2 . . TRBV6-5 TGTGCCAGCAGGGGACGAAGGAACACCGGGGAGCTGTTTTTT CASRGRRNTGELFF
TRBJ2-5 TRBD2 . TRBV19 TGTGCCAGTAGTCCTACTAGCGGGGGTCAAGAGACCCAGTACTTC CASSPTSGGQETQYF
TRBJ2-7 TRBD1 . TRBV27 TGTGCCAGCGCGGGACAGGGGGCCTCCTACGAGCAGTACTTC CASAGQGASYEQYF
TRBJ1-1 . . TRBV9 TGTGCCAGCAGCGCACCCCCGAACACTGAAGCTTTCTTT CASSAPPNTEAFF
TRBJ2-5 . . TRBV7-2 TGTGCCAGCAGCTTAACCAGGGACCAAGAGACCCAGTACTTC CASSLTRDQETQYF
TRBJ2-3 TRBD1 once TRBV7-9 TGTGCCAGCAGCTTAGGTGAAGGGGGCTTGGCAGATACGCAGTATTTT CASSLGEGGLADTQYF